The 16 T cell receptor beta chains reported below all come from one sample, sequenced in a study of T cells in Graves' hyperthyroidism and ophthalmopathy. TCR beta CDR3 region amplification was performed from RNA transcripts. The HTBI primer set was used in a first-round RT-PCR of the TCR CDR3. TCRdb re-analysed the multiplex PCR reads in MiXCR, keeping a single row per CDR3 protein. The sample has over 700,000 distinct CDR3 sequences, 30% to 40% seen once. The specimen was blood. These receptors all stem from a woman between 35 and 50 years old with Graves' hyperthyroidism.

The chain combines TRBV9 with TRBJ1-5; D gene uncertain. The germline gives CDR1 SGDLS, CDR2 YYNGEE. The CDR3 runs to 14 residues. V was shortened by 4 bases and J by 8 bases, with 16 bases between the two germline ends. The CDR3 is CASSRQEAPEPQHF. The CDR3 DNA follows: TGTGCCAGCAGCCGTCAGGAGGCACCTGAGCCCCAGCATTTT.

On this clonotype: It may be a read error: a sequence one base away is much more abundant. J is TRBJ1-5 and V is TRBV7-8; perhaps TRBD1 as D (6 bases). Germline V gene lookup returns CDR1 SGHVS and CDR2 FQNEAQ. Deletions cut 2 bases from V and 6 bases from J, with 14 bases between. The CDR3 is 15 amino acids. The CDR3 nucleotides are TGTGCCAGCAGCTTAACTTCGGGGGGCGGTCAGCCCCAGCATTTT. It codes for CASSLTSGGGQPQHF.

The rearrangement links TRBV18 to TRBJ1-1, with D unclear. The V gene lost 6 bases and the J gene lost 4 bases, with 12 bases spanning the gap. Germline CDR1 KGHSH, CDR2 LQKENI. The CDR3 covers 13 residues. CDR3 DNA: TGTGCCAGCTCCGTGGGGAGTCGCACTGAAGCTTTCTTT. It translates to CASSVGSRTEAFF.

This clonotype was detected many times. The CDR3 nucleotides read TGCAGTGCGCCTAACCGGGACAGTAACTATGGCTACACCTTC. Translated, it gives CSAPNRDSNYGYTF. This sequence joins TRBV20-1 and TRBJ1-2, with TRBD1 matching 7 bases. The germline V gene encodes CDR1 DFQATT and CDR2 SNEGSKA (reference sequence). The CDR3 length is 14 residues. With 6 bases clipped from V and 1 base from J, the junction kept 8 bases outside the gene matches.

In this sample, this clonotype turned up many times. The chain has TRBV15 and TRBJ1-3; a weak D match, TRBD1 (6 bases). In germline, CDR1 is LNHNV, CDR2 YYDKDF (reference sequence). The CDR3 has 19 residues. V was pared by 0 bases and J by 3 bases, with 21 bases between. CDR3 sequence (DNA): TGTGCCACCAGCAGAGATGCCAGGGGCAGTGGGTACCGTGGAAACACCATATATTTT. It encodes CATSRDARGSGYRGNTIYF.

This clonotype was seen more than once but under ten times. The chain uses TRBV29-1 and TRBJ2-7, with 11 bases aligning to TRBD2. V trimming: 5 bases; J trimming: 4 bases; junction bases outside the gene matches: 4. Germline CDR1 SQVTM, CDR2 ANQGSEA. This CDR3 comprises 13 residues. The CDR3 sequence: CSVTSGSSYEQYF. The CDR3 nucleotides are TGCAGCGTTACTAGCGGGAGTAGTTACGAGCAGTACTTC.

The chain carries TRBV19 and TRBJ2-5; the D gene could be TRBD1 or TRBD2 (5 bases each). Trimming cost V 9 bases and J 3 bases, with 14 bases left between them. Germline values: CDR1 LNHDA, CDR2 SQIVND (reference sequence). The CDR3 extends over 13 amino acids. The chain's CDR3 is CASGLVGEETQYF. As DNA, the CDR3 is TGTGCCAGCGGCTTGGTGGGGGAAGAGACCCAGTACTTC.

This clonotype was detected only a few times. The chain has TRBV7-2 and TRBJ2-7; possible D gene TRBD2, 5 bases. The germline CDR1 and CDR2 sequences are SGHTA and FQGNSA. V was shortened by 6 bases and J by 7 bases, with 16 bases between the two germline ends. The length of the CDR3 is 13 residues. The CDR3 DNA is TGTGCCAGCAGGACCGGGATGCACAATGAGCAGTACTTC. As protein: CASRTGMHNEQYF.

The chain is built from TRBV29-1 and TRBJ1-1; 7 nucleotides match TRBD1. CDR1 and CDR2 from the germline V gene are SQVTM and ANQGSEA. The length of the CDR3 is 13 residues. This chain's CDR3 is CSLGDSMNTEAFF. CDR3 in DNA: TGCAGTCTGGGGGACAGCATGAACACTGAAGCTTTCTTT.

The CDR3 region has the DNA TGCGCCAGCAGCCAAGCGGAACAGAGCTCCTACGAGCAGTACTTC. It translates to CASSQAEQSSYEQYF. The V and J genes are TRBV4-1 and TRBJ2-7; D remains ambiguous. Germline V gene lookup returns CDR1 MGHRA and CDR2 YSYEKL. The ends were cut back, 1 base at V and 0 bases at J, with 10 bases in the middle. The CDR3 spans 15 residues.

This clonotype was found a few times. The V gene is TRBV2, the J gene TRBJ1-1; D gene ambiguous. Trimming pared 5 bases from V and 1 base from J, leaving 8 bases between. CDR1 and CDR2 (germline): SNHLY, FYNNEI. There are 13 residues in the CDR3. CDR3 nucleotide sequence: TGTGCCAGCAGTACATGGGCGAACACTGAAGCTTTCTTT. Encoded protein: CASSTWANTEAFF.

This clonotype occurred many times. This rearrangement joins TRBV15 to TRBJ1-4; D is ambiguous. Germline CDR1 LNHNV, CDR2 YYDKDF (reference sequence). V lost 4 bases and J 4 bases, leaving 7 bases between the germline ends. CDR3 length: 13 amino acids. The CDR3 sequence: CATSKVFNEKLFF. CDR3 bases: TGTGCCACCAGCAAGGTATTTAATGAAAAACTGTTTTTT. The whole variable domain, remainder taken from reference TRBV15 and TRBJ1-4, is DAMVIQNPRYQVTQFGKPVTLSCSQTLNHNVMYWYQQKSSQAPKLLFHYYDKDFNNEADTPDNFQSRRPNTSFCFLDIRSPGLGDTAMYLCATSKVFNEKLFFGSGTQLSVL.

This clonotype occurred many times. This sequence joins TRBV2 and TRBJ2-2, with TRBD2 as a possible D gene (6 bases). There are 14 residues in the CDR3. Germline CDR1 reads SNHLY; CDR2 reads FYNNEI. V lost 8 bases, J lost 3 bases, and 13 bases lay in between. The CDR3 here is CASGTGDYTGELFF. The CDR3 DNA reads TGTGCCAGCGGTACGGGAGATTACACCGGGGAGCTGTTTTTT. Using reference TRBV2 and TRBJ2-2 for the parts outside the CDR3, the full variable domain is EPEVTQTPSHQVTQMGQEVILRCVPISNHLYFYWYRQILGQKVEFLVSFYNNEISEKSEIFDDQFSVERPDGSNFTLKIRSTKLEDSAMYFCASGTGDYTGELFFGEGSRLTVL.

The V gene is TRBV7-2, the J gene TRBJ2-7; 8 nucleotides align to TRBD1. CDR1 is SGHTA and CDR2 is FQGNSA in the germline V gene. The CDR3 has 15 amino acids. J lost 4 bases, V lost 5 bases, and 10 bases had no gene match. CDR3 nucleotides: TGTGCCAGCAGCCAAACCTGGACAGGGCGATACGAGCAGTACTTC. Translated, it gives CASSQTWTGRYEQYF.

Ten or more counts support this clonotype. This chain links TRBV19 with TRBJ1-1; no reliable D call. Per germline, CDR1 LNHDA and CDR2 SQIVND (reference sequence). V lost 4 bases, J lost 2 bases, and 5 bases lay in between. The CDR3 runs to 12 residues. CDR3 region: CASSTQNTEAFF. DNA for the CDR3: TGTGCCAGTAGTACCCAAAACACTGAAGCTTTCTTT. Together with reference TRBV19 and TRBJ1-1, the CDR3 gives the full variable domain: DGGITQSPKYLFRKEGQNVTLSCEQNLNHDAMYWYRQDPGQGLRLIYYSQIVNDFQKGDIAEGYSVSREKKESFPLTVTSAQKNPTAFYLCASSTQNTEAFFGQGTRLTVV.

This clonotype appeared many times. This rearrangement joins TRBV25-1 to TRBJ1-1; D gene unclear. V gave up 7 bases and J gave up 1 base, with 10 bases separating them. The CDR3 length is 13 residues. Germline CDR1 reads MGHDK; CDR2 reads SYGVNS. This chain's CDR3 is CASTLGRNTEAFF. The DNA of the CDR3 is TGTGCCAGCACCCTAGGACGGAACACTGAAGCTTTCTTT.